Listed here are 22 T cell receptor beta chains from one sample, sequenced in a study of T cell repertoires in ileal Crohn's disease. Assay used: immunoSEQ multiplex PCR; TCRdb lists only in-frame clones, some missing. The table shows 25,000 to 30,000 clones, with over 75% occurring only once. Sample: ileal tissue. These receptors originate from an adult with Crohn's disease.

The chain couples TRBV5-1 to TRBJ2-7; no reliable D call. This CDR3 region has 13 residues. Trimming stripped 3 bases from V and 1 base from J, with 8 bases between. CDR1 and CDR2 from the germline V gene are SGHRS and YFSETQ. The CDR3 loop reads CASSSPGSYEQYF. The CDR3 DNA follows: TGCGCCAGCAGCTCCCCGGGTTCCTACGAGCAGTACTTC.

The sample holds one count of this clone. The chain recombines TRBV6-1 with TRBJ2-3; D gene unclear. V dropped 4 bases and J dropped 5 bases, with 16 bases sitting between them. The CDR3 runs to 15 residues. The germline V gene has CDR1 MNHNS and CDR2 SASEGT. CDR3 DNA: TGTGCCAGCAGTGCGGGTTCACTCCCGAAAGATACGCAGTATTTT. Its translation is CASSAGSLPKDTQYF.

A single count supports this clone. As DNA, the CDR3 is TGTGCCAGCAGCTTAGCACAGAGCTACACCGGGGAGCTGTTTTTT. This translates into CASSLAQSYTGELFF. V usage is TRBV7-2 and J usage is TRBJ2-2; D gene uncertain. The germline gives CDR1 SGHTA, CDR2 FQGNSA. The V and J ends lost 0 bases and 3 bases respectively, with 8 bases between them. The CDR3 has 15 amino acids.

This chain joins TRBV7-3 and TRBJ2-1; 10 bases map to TRBD2. J gave up 1 base and V 5 bases, and 8 bases lay outside the gene matches. The CDR3 loop spans 17 amino acids. Germline CDR1 reads SGHTA; CDR2 reads FQGTGA. The CDR3 loop is CASSASGGALSYNEQFF. CDR3 DNA sequence: TGTGCCAGCAGCGCCAGCGGGGGGGCCCTGTCCTACAATGAGCAGTTCTTC.

This clone was observed a few times. The V and J genes are TRBV2 and TRBJ2-7; 9 bases map to TRBD1. With 6 bases clipped from V and 5 bases from J, the junction kept 5 bases outside the gene matches. The germline V gene has CDR1 SNHLY and CDR2 FYNNEI. The CDR3 is 13 residues long. The CDR3 sequence: CASRVQGAHEQYF. The CDR3 DNA sequence: TGTGCCAGCAGAGTACAGGGGGCCCACGAGCAGTACTTC.

The chain employs TRBV4-3 and TRBJ2-1, with 7 bases lining up with TRBD1. The CDR3 spans 16 residues. CDR1 is LGHNA, CDR2 YSLEER, per germline. V gave up 1 base and J gave up 10 bases; unmatched junction bases: 13. CDR3 nucleotide sequence: TGCGCCAGCAGCCAAGTGGGGGCAGGGGGTCCCAAAGAGCAGTTCTTC. Protein sequence: CASSQVGAGGPKEQFF.

This chain links TRBV29-1 with TRBJ2-3; 9 bases map to TRBD2. With 6 bases clipped from V and 2 bases from J, the junction kept 6 bases outside the gene matches. CDR1 and CDR2 (germline): SQVTM, ANQGSEA. The CDR3 is 14 amino acids. CDR3 coding DNA: TGCAGCGTGCGGGGCGGGGGGGCCACAGATACGCAGTATTTT. Its protein is CSVRGGGATDTQYF.

The chain is built from TRBV19 and TRBJ2-2; 9 nucleotides agree with TRBD2. This CDR3 is built from 14 residues. J lost 6 bases, V lost 6 bases, and 5 bases had no gene match. Germline V gene lookup returns CDR1 LNHDA and CDR2 SQIVND (reference sequence). CDR3 in DNA: TGTGCCAGTAGGGTAGCGGGAGCGGCCGGGGAGCTGTTTTTT. It is translated as CASRVAGAAGELFF.

This clone appeared a few times. This chain connects TRBV6-1 to TRBJ2-7, with 10 bases fitting TRBD2. This CDR3 comprises 14 residues. Trimming cost V 7 bases and J 1 base; bases outside gene matches: 4. Germline values: CDR1 MNHNS, CDR2 SASEGT. DNA of the CDR3: TGTGCCAGCACCGTGACTAGCGGGTCCTACGAGCAGTACTTC. It is translated as CASTVTSGSYEQYF.

The genes are TRBV5-4 and TRBJ2-1; 11 bases map to TRBD2. V lost 0 bases, J lost 1 base, and 0 bases stayed unmatched. This CDR3 region has 16 residues. Germline lookup yields CDR1 SGHNT and CDR2 YYREEE (reference sequence). CDR3 amino acids: CASSLVAGGSYNEQFF. The CDR3 DNA follows: TGTGCCAGCAGCTTGGTAGCGGGAGGGTCCTACAATGAGCAGTTCTTC.

The chain joins TRBV23-1 to TRBJ1-2; TRBD1 matches at 10 bases. TRBV23-1 is treated as an ORF (open reading frame) with a function not yet certain. CDR3 length: 16 amino acids. The V gene end was trimmed by 0 bases and the J gene end by 10 bases; junction bases not matched to a gene: 11. This chain's CDR3 is CASSQSHRQGAVDYTF. CDR3 bases: TGCGCCAGCAGTCAATCGCATAGACAGGGGGCGGTTGACTACACCTTC.

The count of this clone is one. CDR3 in amino acids: CASSVFIPGTSPFSTDTQYF. CDR3 in DNA: TGTGCCAGCAGTGTTTTCATTCCCGGGACTTCTCCCTTTAGCACAGATACGCAGTATTTT. V gene TRBV2 combines with J gene TRBJ2-3; weak D call: TRBD2 (6 bases). CDR3 length: 20 amino acids. Germline V CDR1 and CDR2: SNHLY, FYNNEI. With 4 bases removed from V and 0 bases from J, the gap between germline ends came to 26 bases.

V usage is TRBV6-5 and J usage is TRBJ1-1; D is unclear. CDR3 size: 14 residues. Germline CDR1 MNHEY, CDR2 SVGAGI. Trimming stripped 5 bases from V and 6 bases from J, with 16 bases between. CDR3 sequence reads: CASSEVGFGAEAFF. The CDR3 bases are TGTGCCAGCAGTGAGGTCGGGTTTGGCGCTGAAGCTTTCTTT.

The chain combines TRBV5-4 with TRBJ2-5; a possible D gene is TRBD1 (7 bases). The CDR3 is 18 residues long. Germline-derived CDR1 and CDR2 are SGHNT and YYREEE (reference sequence). Trimming removed 3 bases from V and 0 bases from J, with 21 bases in between. DNA of the CDR3: TGTGCCAGCAGCTCACCCCAGCAGGGGGGACAGCACCAAGAGACCCAGTACTTC. Amino acid sequence: CASSSPQQGGQHQETQYF. Together with reference TRBV5-4 and TRBJ2-5, the CDR3 gives the full variable domain: ETGVTQSPTHLIKTRGQQVTLRCSSQSGHNTVSWYQQALGQGPQFIFQYYREEENGRGNFPPRFSGLQFPNYSSELNVNALELDDSALYLCASSSPQQGGQHQETQYFGPGTRLLVL.

The chain employs TRBV30 and TRBJ2-5; D gene unclear. This CDR3 region has 14 residues. Germline CDR1 reads GTSNPN; CDR2 reads SVGIG (reference sequence). V was clipped by 2 bases and J by 5 bases, with 15 bases between them. The DNA for the CDR3 is TGTGCCTGGAGTCCCACAGATTTGTTGGAGACCCAGTACTTC. It specifies CAWSPTDLLETQYF. Full variable domain (outside the CDR3, taken from reference TRBV30 and TRBJ2-5): SQTIHQWPATLVQPVGSPLSLECTVEGTSNPNLYWYRQAAGRGLQLLFYSVGIGQISSEVPQNLSASRPQDRQFILSSKKLLLSDSGFYLCAWSPTDLLETQYFGPGTRLLVL.

The chain is built from TRBV30 and TRBJ2-7; maybe TRBD2 (5 bases). Between the trimmed V and J ends, which lost 4 bases and 9 bases, there was a span of 25 bases. The CDR3 spans 15 residues. CDR1 is GTSNPN, CDR2 SVGIG, per germline (reference sequence). The CDR3 region is CAWTDGVSPPEGQYF. CDR3 sequence (DNA): TGTGCCTGGACCGACGGGGTTTCCCCCCCTGAAGGGCAGTACTTC.

The chain joins TRBV19 to TRBJ2-3; 8 bases are a match to TRBD1. Germline V lookup: CDR1 LNHDA, CDR2 SQIVND (reference sequence). The CDR3 runs to 13 residues. The J segment lost 4 bases and the V segment lost 5 bases, leaving 2 bases of the junction unmatched. The CDR3 spells CASSAQGADTQYF. The CDR3 coding sequence is TGTGCCAGTAGTGCACAGGGGGCAGATACGCAGTATTTT.

CDR3 sequence (DNA): TGTGCCAGCAGCTTGGCGTCCGGTACGCAGTATTTT. This gives the protein CASSLASGTQYF. V and J are TRBV5-6 and TRBJ2-3; D is unresolved. Trimming cost V 0 bases and J 8 bases, with 7 bases left between them. The germline V gene encodes CDR1 SGHDT and CDR2 YYEEEE. This CDR3 is 12 amino acids long. The full variable domain, rest sourced from reference TRBV5-6 and TRBJ2-3, is DAGVTQSPTHLIKTRGQQVTLRCSPKSGHDTVSWYQQALGQGPQFIFQYYEEEERQRGNFPDRFSGHQFPNYSSELNVNALLLGDSALYLCASSLASGTQYFGPGTRLTVL.

This chain joins TRBV5-6 and TRBJ2-7; 7 bases agree with TRBD2. Trimming at V came to 2 bases and at J to 2 bases, leaving 7 bases not matched to a gene. This CDR3 contains 15 residues. Germline V lookup: CDR1 SGHDT, CDR2 YYEEEE. The CDR3 sequence: CASSLYGGGPYEQYF. Here the CDR3 DNA reads TGTGCCAGCAGCTTATATGGCGGGGGACCCTACGAGCAGTACTTC.

The V call is TRBV7-3, the J call TRBJ2-1; 13 bases agree with TRBD2. The germline V gene has CDR1 SGHTA and CDR2 FQGTGA. V gave up 5 bases and J gave up 7 bases; unmatched junction bases: 5. The CDR3 totals 15 residues. This CDR3 reads CASSTLAGGWNEQFF. The CDR3 DNA reads TGTGCCAGCAGCACACTAGCGGGGGGGTGGAATGAGCAGTTCTTC.

The chain employs TRBV9 and TRBJ2-3; D is perhaps TRBD2 (5 bases). Per germline, CDR1 SGDLS and CDR2 YYNGEE. The CDR3 has 14 amino acids. V was pared by 0 bases and J by 4 bases, with 9 bases between. The CDR3 here is CASSVERSADTQYF. The CDR3 DNA reads TGTGCCAGCAGCGTAGAGCGGTCCGCAGATACGCAGTATTTT.

The rearrangement links TRBV2 to TRBJ1-1; the match to TRBD1 covers 7 bases. V was pared by 7 bases and J by 5 bases, with 4 bases of the junction left unmatched. The CDR3 totals 12 residues. CDR1 and CDR2 (germline): SNHLY, FYNNEI. The DNA of the CDR3 is TGTGCCAGCACGACAGGGTGGACTGAAGCTTTCTTT. It translates to CASTTGWTEAFF.